Included here is one T cell receptor beta chain sequence, with context. The data originate from a study of blood T cell repertoires in COVID-19. Study information: Some COVID-19 samples were acute and others convalescent; all came from the United States, Italy and Spain.

The length of the CDR3 is 16 residues. CDR1 is SGDLS, CDR2 YYNGEE, per germline. Trimming at V came to 3 bases and at J to 6 bases, leaving 9 bases not matched to a gene. Original processing methods: Amplification from reference gene primers served as the basis for estimated nucleated cell counts. Some clones are missing from TCRdb's copy, which holds only in-frame ones; the method was immunoSEQ multiplex PCR. The V and J calls and the clone size are those of that table, but D and trimming were determined from the DNA. Of tens of thousands of clones listed, about 85% are singletons. The gene calls are TRBV9 and TRBJ2-3; 11 bases match TRBD2. Sequenced input: peripheral blood. This receptor was identified in a human donor in a cohort sampled during active COVID-19. DNA of the CDR3: TGTGCCAGCAGCGCCGATAGCGGGAGGGCCCCGGATACGCAGTATTTT. Translation: CASSADSGRAPDTQYF.